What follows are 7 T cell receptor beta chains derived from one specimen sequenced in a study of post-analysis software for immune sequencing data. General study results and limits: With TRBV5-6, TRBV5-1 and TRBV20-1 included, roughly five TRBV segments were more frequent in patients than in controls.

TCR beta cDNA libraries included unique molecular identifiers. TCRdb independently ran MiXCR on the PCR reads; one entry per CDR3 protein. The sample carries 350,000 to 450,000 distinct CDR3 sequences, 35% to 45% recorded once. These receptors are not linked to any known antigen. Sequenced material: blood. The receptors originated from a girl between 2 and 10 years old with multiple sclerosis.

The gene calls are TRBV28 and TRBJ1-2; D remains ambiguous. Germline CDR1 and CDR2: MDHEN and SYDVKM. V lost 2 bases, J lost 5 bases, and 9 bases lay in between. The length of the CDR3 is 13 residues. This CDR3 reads CASSLPSNYGYTF. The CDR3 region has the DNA TGTGCCAGCAGTTTACCCTCCAATTATGGCTACACCTTC.

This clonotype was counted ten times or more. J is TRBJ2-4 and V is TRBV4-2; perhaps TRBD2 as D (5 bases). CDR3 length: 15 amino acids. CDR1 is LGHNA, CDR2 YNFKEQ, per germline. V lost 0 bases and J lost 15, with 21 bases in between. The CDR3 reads CASSQEPGSPIFPYF. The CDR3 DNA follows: TGTGCCAGCAGCCAAGAACCGGGATCTCCAATTTTTCCGTACTTC.

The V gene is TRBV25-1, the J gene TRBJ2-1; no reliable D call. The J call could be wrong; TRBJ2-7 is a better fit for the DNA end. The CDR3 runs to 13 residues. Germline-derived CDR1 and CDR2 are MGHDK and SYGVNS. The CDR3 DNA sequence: TGTGCCAGCAGTGATGCCGCAGGCTACGAGCAGTACTTC. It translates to CASSDAAGYEQYF.

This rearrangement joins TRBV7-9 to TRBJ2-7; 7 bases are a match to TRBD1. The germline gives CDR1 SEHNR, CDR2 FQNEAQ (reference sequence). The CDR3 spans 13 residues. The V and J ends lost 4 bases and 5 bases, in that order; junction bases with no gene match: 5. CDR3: CASSSVDRDEQYF. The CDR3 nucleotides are TGTGCCAGCAGCTCCGTAGACAGGGACGAGCAGTACTTC.

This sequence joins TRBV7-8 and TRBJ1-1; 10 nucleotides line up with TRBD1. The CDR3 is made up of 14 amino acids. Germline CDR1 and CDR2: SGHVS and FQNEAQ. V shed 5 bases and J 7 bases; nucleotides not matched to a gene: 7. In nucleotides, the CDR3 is TGTGCCAGCAGCCATGGGACAGGGGCAAGTGAAGCTTTCTTT. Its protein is CASSHGTGASEAFF.

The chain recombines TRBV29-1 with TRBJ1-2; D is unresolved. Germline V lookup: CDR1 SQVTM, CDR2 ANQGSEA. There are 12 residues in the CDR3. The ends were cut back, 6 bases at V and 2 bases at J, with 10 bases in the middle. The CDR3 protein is CSVVEGNYGYTF. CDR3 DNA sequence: TGCAGCGTCGTGGAGGGAAACTATGGCTACACCTTC. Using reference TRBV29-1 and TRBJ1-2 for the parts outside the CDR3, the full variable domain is SAVISQKPSRDICQRGTSLTIQCQVDSQVTMMFWYRQQPGQSLTLIATANQGSEATYESGFVIDKFPISRPNLTFSTLTVSNMSPEDSSIYLCSVVEGNYGYTFGSGTRLTVV.

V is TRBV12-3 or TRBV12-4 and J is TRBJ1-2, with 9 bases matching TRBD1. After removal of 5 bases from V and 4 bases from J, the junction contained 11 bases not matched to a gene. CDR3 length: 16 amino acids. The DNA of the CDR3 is TGTGCCAGCAGTGGGACAGGGACTGGTCGCGGCTATGGCTACACCTTC. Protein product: CASSGTGTGRGYGYTF.